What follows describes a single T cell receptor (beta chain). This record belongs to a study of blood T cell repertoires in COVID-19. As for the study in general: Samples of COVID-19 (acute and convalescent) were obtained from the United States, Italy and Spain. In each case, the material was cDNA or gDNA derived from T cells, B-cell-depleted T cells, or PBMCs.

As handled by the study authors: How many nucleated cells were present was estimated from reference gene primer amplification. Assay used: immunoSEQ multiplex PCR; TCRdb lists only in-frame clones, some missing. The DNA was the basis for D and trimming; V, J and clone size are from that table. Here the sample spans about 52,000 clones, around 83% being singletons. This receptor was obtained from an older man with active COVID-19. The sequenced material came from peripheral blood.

In DNA, the CDR3 is TGTGCCAGTACCTTCCAAAGCGGGGCAACCTACAATGAGCAGTTCTTC. Translating it yields CASTFQSGATYNEQFF. This rearrangement joins TRBV19 to TRBJ2-1; 7 bases map to TRBD2. The germline gives CDR1 LNHDA, CDR2 SQIVND (reference sequence). This CDR3 spans 16 amino acids. The V and J ends lost 7 bases and 2 bases, in that order; junction bases with no gene match: 11.